This T cell receptor (beta chain) was identified during a study of shared clonotypes between healthy human individuals (dated by TCRdb to 2018 to 2020). Study-wide context: The cohort included a few men and a couple of women between 18 and 49 years of age. Per donor, three plates each were used for CD4 naive and CD4 memory, two for CD8 naive, and one for CD8 memory. Different laboratories and diverse techniques were used to prepare libraries and sequence TCR repertoires, to increase sequencing depth and limit assay-specific biases. To estimate repertoire size and how much clonotype sharing occurs between individuals, the study deeply sequenced the blood TCR repertoires of about five healthy adults. Each donor's leukapheresis produced roughly between roughly 0.85 and 10 billion PBMCs. The research as a whole found: Larger estimated clonotype richness was generally found for naive subsets than for memory subsets. Based on pairwise subsampling, the degree of clonotype sharing among donors was expected to be affected by sequencing depth. Rarefaction of sorted-subset datasets indicated incomplete sequencing despite the large sequencing depth. Higher generation probabilities were observed for clonotypes shared by all four sorted-subset donors than for non-shared clonotypes. The small number of donors limited the genetic and exposure-history diversity represented. Sampling was restricted to blood, and TCR repertoires in tissue are likely to differ from TCR repertoires in blood. Approximately 5% of naive CD4, roughly 3.5% of naive CD8, 2.3% of memory CD4, and less than 0.45% of memory CD8 clonotypes were shared across a handful of donors.

The donors were healthy, HIV-negative adults with no recently reported acute infections or vaccinations. Every donor was a Caucasian adult residing in Nashville, Tennessee, USA. CD4+ T cells were enriched by magnetic negative selection, after which naive cells were positively selected on CD45RA and the negative fraction was taken as the memory subset. Blood was obtained by leukapheresis, after which PBMCs were separated by Ficoll-Histopaque density gradient centrifugation and cryopreserved in liquid nitrogen vapor phase. Analytical flow cytometry was used to check the purity and quantity of every magnetically sorted T cell population. Each sorted fraction had its genomic DNA isolated and then quantified by UV absorbance on a Nanodrop 2000c. Trimming takes 5 bases off V and 4 bases off J; junction bases not matched to a gene: 8. The CDR3, from cysteine to phenylalanine, totals 15 residues. Only CDR3 DNA remains: 45 bases, in frame from the first base. The germline V gene yields MRHNA for CDR1 and SNTAGT for CDR2.

Using the deep immunoSEQ assay, TCR CDR3 regions were amplified from genomic DNA by multiplex PCR. Extracted genomic DNA from each cell subset was spread evenly across all wells of several immunoSEQ 96-well plates, with each plate serving as a replicate. For sorted subsets, each replicate PCR was loaded with approximately 200 ng genomic DNA, equivalent to about 33,000 T cell genomes. The purified libraries were quantified using a Qubit 3.0 fluorometer, sized with a Bioanalyzer 2100, and then quantified again using the KAPA Library Quantification kit. Every immunoSEQ 96-well plate was sequenced on a dedicated single-read 150-cycle Illumina NextSeq 550 flow cell. Per the authors' processing: Because only junctional sequences without quality scores were contained in the immunoSEQ output, filtering matching that applied to full-length reads could not be performed. To assign V/J genes and CDR3, sequences were annotated against IMGT germline references using PyIR, a Python wrapper for IgBLAST v1.9. Reads with weak V/J assignments (E-value above 1e-6), missing CDR3, stop codons, out-of-frame junctions, or ambiguous translated residues were removed. V3J clonotypes were defined as sequences sharing an identical inferred V gene, J gene, and CDR3 amino acid sequence. To compute the percentage overlap between repertoires, the number of shared unique clonotypes was divided by the size of the smaller repertoire. Three approaches were used to assess repertoire richness: RTK rarefaction, the Chao1 estimator, and Recon v2.1 estimates of unobserved clonotypes. OLGA was used to compute generation probabilities for all TCRbeta clonotypes that the gDNA method yielded from four donors. Entries here come from immuneACCESS through TCRdb and include only in-frame sequences with V and J called. Some clones fail to appear in such tables; in the studies checked, an unresolved V gene covers under half of the shortfall, and the cause of the remainder is unknown. V and J calls and clone size come straight from that table; D and trimming were deduced from the DNA. The sample yields over a million clones; roughly 96% were counted once. Approximately 1.1% of the sample goes to the ten largest clones.

To note about this clone: Its antigen is unknown. No base quality information exists; no much larger clone differs at one position.

Specimen: naive CD4+ T cells sorted from blood. What this sample's cell subset or site label stands for: CD45RA+ positively selected. The chain joins TRBV6-4 to TRBJ2-3; 8 nucleotides in the junction match TRBD2. This TCR was sampled from a young man in good health. CDR3 reads: CASSKSGSISDTQYF. The DNA sequence is TGTGCCAGCAGTAAAAGCGGGAGTATATCAGATACGCAGTATTTT.